This T cell receptor (beta chain) was retrieved from a study of shared clonotypes between healthy human individuals. Overall study context: Researchers assigned three CD4 naive, three CD4 memory, two CD8 naive and one CD8 memory plate to each donor.

This CDR3 has 14 residues. With V trimmed by 6 bases and J by 8 bases, 10 bases remained unmatched. CDR1 and CDR2 (germline): MGHRA, YSYEKL. Researchers ran the assay at a deep level. Repertoires were generated with immunoSEQ multiplex PCR, while TCRdb's copy carries only in-frame clones and drops some. The table lists about 2 million clones, about 95% of them singletons, with around 1% in the top ten. Naive CD8 cells comprised CD45RO-negative, CCR7-positively selected cells, excluding terminally differentiated effector memory CD45RA+ cells. Study conclusions and caveats: With few donors, the genetic and exposure-history diversity represented was limited.

This clone was counted a few times. What it binds is unknown. This TCR derives from a man aged 18 to 30 in good health. Source material: naive CD8+ T cells sorted from blood. The V gene is TRBV4-1, the J gene TRBJ1-2, with TRBD1 matching over 9 bases. The chain's CDR3 is CASRRQGGVDGYTF. Here the CDR3 DNA reads TGCGCCAGCAGGAGACAGGGGGGAGTAGACGGCTACACCTTC.